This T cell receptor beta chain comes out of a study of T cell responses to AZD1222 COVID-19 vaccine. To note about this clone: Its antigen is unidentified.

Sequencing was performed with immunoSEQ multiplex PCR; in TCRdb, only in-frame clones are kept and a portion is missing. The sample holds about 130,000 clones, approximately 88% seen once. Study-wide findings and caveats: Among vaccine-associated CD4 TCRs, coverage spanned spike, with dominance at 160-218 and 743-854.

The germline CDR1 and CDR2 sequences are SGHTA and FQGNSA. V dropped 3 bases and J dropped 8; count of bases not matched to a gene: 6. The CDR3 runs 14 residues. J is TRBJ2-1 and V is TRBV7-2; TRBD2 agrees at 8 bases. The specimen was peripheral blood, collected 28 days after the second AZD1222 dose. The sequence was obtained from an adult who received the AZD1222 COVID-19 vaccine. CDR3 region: CASSLVREVDEQFF. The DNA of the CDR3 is TGTGCCAGCAGCTTGGTGCGGGAGGTAGATGAGCAGTTCTTC.